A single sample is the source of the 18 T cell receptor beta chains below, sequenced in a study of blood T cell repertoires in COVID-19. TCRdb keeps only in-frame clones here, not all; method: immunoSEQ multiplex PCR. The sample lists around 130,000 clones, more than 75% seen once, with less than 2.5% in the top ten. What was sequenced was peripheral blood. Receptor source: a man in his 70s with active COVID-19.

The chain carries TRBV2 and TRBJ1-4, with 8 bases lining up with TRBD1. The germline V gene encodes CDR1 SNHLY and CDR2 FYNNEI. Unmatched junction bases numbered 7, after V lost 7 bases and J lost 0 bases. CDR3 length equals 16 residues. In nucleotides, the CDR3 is TGTGCCAGCACCGGGACAGGAGGACCAACTAATGAAAAACTGTTTTTT. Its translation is CASTGTGGPTNEKLFF.

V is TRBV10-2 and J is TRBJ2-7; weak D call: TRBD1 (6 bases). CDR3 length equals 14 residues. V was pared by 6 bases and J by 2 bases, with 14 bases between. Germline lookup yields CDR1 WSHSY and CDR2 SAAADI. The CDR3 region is CASREQGSTYEQYF. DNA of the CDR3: TGCGCCAGCAGGGAACAGGGAAGCACCTACGAGCAGTACTTC.

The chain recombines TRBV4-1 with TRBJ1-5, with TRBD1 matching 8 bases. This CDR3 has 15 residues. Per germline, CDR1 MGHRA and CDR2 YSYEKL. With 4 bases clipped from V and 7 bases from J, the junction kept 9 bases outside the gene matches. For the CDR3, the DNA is TGCGCCAGCAGCCTTTGGACAGGGCCACAACAGCCCCAGCATTTT. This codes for CASSLWTGPQQPQHF.

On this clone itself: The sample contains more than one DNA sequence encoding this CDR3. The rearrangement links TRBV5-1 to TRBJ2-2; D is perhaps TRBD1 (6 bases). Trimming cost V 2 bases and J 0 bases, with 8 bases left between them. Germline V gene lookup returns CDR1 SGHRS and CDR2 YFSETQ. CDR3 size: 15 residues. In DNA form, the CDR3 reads TGCGCCAGCAGCTTAGGACAGACGAACACCGGGGAGCTGTTTTTT. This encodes CASSLGQTNTGELFF.

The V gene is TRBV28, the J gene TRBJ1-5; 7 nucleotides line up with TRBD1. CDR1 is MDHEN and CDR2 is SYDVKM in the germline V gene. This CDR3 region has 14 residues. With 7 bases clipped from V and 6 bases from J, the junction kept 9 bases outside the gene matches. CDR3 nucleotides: TGTGCCAGCAAACGTGGACAGGTGGGTCAGCCCCAGCATTTT. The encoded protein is CASKRGQVGQPQHF.

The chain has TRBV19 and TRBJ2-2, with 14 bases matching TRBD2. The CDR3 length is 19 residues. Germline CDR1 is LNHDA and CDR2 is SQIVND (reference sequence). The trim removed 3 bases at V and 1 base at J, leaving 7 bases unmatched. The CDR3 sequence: CASSMGRLAGGLNTGELFF. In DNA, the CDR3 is TGTGCCAGTAGTATGGGGCGACTAGCGGGAGGGCTGAACACCGGGGAGCTGTTTTTT.

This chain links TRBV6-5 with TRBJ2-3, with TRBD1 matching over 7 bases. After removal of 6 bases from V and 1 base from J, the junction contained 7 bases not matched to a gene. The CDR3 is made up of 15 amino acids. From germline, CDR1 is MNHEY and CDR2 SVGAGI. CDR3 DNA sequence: TGTGCCAGCAGCGTACAGGGGACCCGCACAGATACGCAGTATTTT. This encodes CASSVQGTRTDTQYF.

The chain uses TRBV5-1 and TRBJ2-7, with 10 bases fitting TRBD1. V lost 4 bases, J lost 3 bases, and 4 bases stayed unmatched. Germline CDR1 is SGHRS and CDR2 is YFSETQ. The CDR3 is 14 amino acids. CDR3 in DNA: TGCGCCAGCAGCCCGGGACAGGGGTTCTACGAGCAGTACTTC. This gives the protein CASSPGQGFYEQYF.

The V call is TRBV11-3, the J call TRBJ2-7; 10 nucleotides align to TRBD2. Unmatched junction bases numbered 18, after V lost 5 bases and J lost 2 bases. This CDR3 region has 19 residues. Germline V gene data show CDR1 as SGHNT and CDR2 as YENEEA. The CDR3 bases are TGTGCCAGCAGCGACGGTCCTCCCTCCTTAGCGGGAGGAACCTACGAGCAGTACTTC. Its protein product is CASSDGPPSLAGGTYEQYF.

The CDR3: CATSEAGTGAYNEQFF. In DNA form, the CDR3 reads TGTGCCACCAGTGAGGCCGGGACAGGGGCATACAATGAGCAGTTCTTC. J is TRBJ2-1 and V is TRBV24-1, with 10 nucleotides matching TRBD1. Trimming cost V 4 bases and J 4 bases; bases outside gene matches: 6. This CDR3 is built from 16 residues. Germline V CDR1 and CDR2: KGHDR, SFDVKD.

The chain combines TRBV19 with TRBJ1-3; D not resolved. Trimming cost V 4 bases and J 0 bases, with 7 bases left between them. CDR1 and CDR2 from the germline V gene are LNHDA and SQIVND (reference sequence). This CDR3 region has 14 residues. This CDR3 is CASSTRISGNTIYF. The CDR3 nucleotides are TGTGCCAGTAGTACCAGAATCTCTGGAAACACCATATATTTT.

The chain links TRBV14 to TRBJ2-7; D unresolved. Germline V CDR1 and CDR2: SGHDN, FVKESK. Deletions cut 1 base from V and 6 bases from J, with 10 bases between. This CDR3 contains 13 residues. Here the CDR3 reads CASSQGAGLEQYF. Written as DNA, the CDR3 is TGTGCCAGCAGCCAAGGCGCTGGGCTCGAGCAGTACTTC.

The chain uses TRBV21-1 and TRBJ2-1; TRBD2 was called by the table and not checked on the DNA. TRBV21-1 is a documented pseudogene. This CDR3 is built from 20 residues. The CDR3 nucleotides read TGTGCCAGCAGCTCAAAGGGAGGCAGCTTACAAAGACCCTCCTACAATGAGCAGTTCTTC. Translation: CASSSKGGSLQRPSYNEQFF.

The CDR3 DNA follows: TGTGCCAGCACCACACCGACAGGGATGGAGTGCACCTTC. Protein: CASTTPTGMECTF. The chain uses TRBV28 and TRBJ1-2; 7 bases are shared with TRBD1. The CDR3 has 13 residues. Trimming at V came to 7 bases and at J to 13 bases, leaving 15 bases not matched to a gene. CDR1 and CDR2 from the germline V gene are MDHEN and SYDVKM.

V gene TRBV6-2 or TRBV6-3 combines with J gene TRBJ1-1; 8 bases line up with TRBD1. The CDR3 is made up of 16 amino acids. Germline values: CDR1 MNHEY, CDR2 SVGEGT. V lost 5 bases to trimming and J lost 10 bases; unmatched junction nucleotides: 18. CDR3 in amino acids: CASSPPYGGQGRPAFF. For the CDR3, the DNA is TGTGCCAGCAGTCCGCCATACGGTGGACAGGGAAGGCCAGCTTTCTTT.

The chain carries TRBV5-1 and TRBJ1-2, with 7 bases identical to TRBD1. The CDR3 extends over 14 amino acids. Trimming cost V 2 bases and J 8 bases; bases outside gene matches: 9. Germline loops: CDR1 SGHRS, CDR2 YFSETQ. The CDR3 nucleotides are TGCGCCAGCAGCTTACAAGGGGGCCTGAACGGCTACACCTTC. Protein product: CASSLQGGLNGYTF.

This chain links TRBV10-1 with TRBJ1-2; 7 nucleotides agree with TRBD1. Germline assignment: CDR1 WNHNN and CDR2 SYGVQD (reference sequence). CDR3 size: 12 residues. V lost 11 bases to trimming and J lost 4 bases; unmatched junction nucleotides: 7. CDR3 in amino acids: CAGGTVTYGYTF. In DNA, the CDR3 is TGCGCCGGGGGGACAGTAACCTATGGCTACACCTTC.

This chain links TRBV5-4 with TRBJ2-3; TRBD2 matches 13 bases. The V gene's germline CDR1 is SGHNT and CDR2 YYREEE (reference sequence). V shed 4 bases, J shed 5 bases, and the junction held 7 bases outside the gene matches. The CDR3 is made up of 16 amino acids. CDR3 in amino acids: CASSGGTSGIKDTQYF. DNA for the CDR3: TGTGCCAGCAGCGGGGGGACTAGCGGGATTAAAGATACGCAGTATTTT.